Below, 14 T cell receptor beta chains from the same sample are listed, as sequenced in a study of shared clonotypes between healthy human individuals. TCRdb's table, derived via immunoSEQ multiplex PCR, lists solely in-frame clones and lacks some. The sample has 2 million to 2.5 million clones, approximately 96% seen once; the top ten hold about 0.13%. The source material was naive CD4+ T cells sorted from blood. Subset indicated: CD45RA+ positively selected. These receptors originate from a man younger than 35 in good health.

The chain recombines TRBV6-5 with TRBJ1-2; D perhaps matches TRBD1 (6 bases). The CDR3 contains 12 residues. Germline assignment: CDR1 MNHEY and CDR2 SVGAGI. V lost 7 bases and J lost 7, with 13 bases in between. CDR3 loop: CASIPRGFGYTF. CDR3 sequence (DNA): TGTGCCAGCATCCCTAGGGGGTTTGGCTACACCTTC.

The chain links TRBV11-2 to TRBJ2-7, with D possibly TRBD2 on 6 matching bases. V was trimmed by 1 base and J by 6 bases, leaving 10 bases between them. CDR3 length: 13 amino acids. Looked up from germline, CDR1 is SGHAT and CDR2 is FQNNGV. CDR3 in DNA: TGTGCCAGCAGCTTAGGACTAGTAGGCGAGCAGTACTTC. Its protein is CASSLGLVGEQYF.

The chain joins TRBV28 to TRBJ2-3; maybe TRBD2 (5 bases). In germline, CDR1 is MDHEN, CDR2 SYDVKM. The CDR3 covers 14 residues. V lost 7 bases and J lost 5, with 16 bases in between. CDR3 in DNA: TGTGCCAGCACCTCCGGGAATAGCGTAGATACGCAGTATTTT. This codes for CASTSGNSVDTQYF.

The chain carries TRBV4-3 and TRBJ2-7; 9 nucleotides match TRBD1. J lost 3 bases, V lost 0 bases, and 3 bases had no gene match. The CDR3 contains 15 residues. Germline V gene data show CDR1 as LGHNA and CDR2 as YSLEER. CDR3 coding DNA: TGCGCCAGCAGCCAAGATTGGGACAGGGACTACGAGCAGTACTTC. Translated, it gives CASSQDWDRDYEQYF.

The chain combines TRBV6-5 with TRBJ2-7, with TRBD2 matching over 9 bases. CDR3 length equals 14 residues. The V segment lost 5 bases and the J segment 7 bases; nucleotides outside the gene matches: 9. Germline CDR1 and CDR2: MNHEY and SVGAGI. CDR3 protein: CASSRAGGMGEQYF. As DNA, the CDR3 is TGTGCCAGCAGTAGGGCGGGAGGGATGGGGGAGCAGTACTTC.

The CDR3 nucleotides read TGTGCCAGCAGCTGGGAGCTACAAGAGACCCAGTACTTC. Translating it yields CASSWELQETQYF. The chain employs TRBV11-2 and TRBJ2-5, with D possibly matching TRBD2 (5 bases). The germline gives CDR1 SGHAT, CDR2 FQNNGV. The CDR3 length is 13 residues. Trimming removed 4 bases from V and 2 bases from J, with 8 bases in between.

The CDR3 spells CASSPGRNYEQYF. CDR3 DNA sequence: TGCGCCAGCAGCCCCGGCCGTAACTACGAGCAGTACTTC. The gene calls are TRBV5-1 and TRBJ2-7; no firm D call. V lost 4 bases and J 3 bases, leaving 11 bases between the germline ends. There are 13 residues in the CDR3. Germline V CDR1 and CDR2: SGHRS, YFSETQ.

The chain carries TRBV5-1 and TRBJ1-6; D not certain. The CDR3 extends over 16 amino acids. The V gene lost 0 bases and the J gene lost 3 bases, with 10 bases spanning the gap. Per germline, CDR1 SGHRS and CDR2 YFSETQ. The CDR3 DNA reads TGCGCCAGCAGCTTGGTTTTGGTGAACTATAATTCACCCCTCCACTTT. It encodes CASSLVLVNYNSPLHF. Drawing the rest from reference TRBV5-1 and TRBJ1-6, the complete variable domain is KAGVTQTPRYLIKTRGQQVTLSCSPISGHRSVSWYQQTPGQGLQFLFEYFSETQRNKGNFPGRFSGRQFSNSRSEMNVSTLELGDSALYLCASSLVLVNYNSPLHFGNGTRLTVT.

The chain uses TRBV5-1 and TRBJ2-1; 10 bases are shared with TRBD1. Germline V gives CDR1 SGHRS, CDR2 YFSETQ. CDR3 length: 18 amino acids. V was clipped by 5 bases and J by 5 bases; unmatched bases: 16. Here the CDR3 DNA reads TGCGCCAGCAGATTAGGGGCGATTGGGACAGGGGACCACAATGAGCAGTTCTTC. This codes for CASRLGAIGTGDHNEQFF.

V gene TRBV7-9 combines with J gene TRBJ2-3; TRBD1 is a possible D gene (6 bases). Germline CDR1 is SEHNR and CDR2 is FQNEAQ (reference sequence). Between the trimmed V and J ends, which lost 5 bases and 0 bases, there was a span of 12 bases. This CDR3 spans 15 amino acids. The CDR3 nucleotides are TGTGCCAGCAGCACCACAGGGCTCAGCACAGATACGCAGTATTTT. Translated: CASSTTGLSTDTQYF.

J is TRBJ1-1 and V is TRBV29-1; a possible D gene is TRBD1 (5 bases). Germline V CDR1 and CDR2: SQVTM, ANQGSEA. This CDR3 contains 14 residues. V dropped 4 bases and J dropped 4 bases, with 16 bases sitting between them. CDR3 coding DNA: TGCAGCGTTGCCCAGAGTTCGGGGGGCACTGAAGCTTTCTTT. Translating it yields CSVAQSSGGTEAFF. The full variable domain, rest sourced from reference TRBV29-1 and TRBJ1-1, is SAVISQKPSRDICQRGTSLTIQCQVDSQVTMMFWYRQQPGQSLTLIATANQGSEATYESGFVIDKFPISRPNLTFSTLTVSNMSPEDSSIYLCSVAQSSGGTEAFFGQGTRLTVV.

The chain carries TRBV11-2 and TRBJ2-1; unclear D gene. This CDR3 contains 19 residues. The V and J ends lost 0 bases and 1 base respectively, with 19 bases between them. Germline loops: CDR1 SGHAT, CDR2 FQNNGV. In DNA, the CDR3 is TGTGCCAGCAGCTTAGATACAGCCCTGACCTTGGTGTCCTACAATGAGCAGTTCTTC. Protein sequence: CASSLDTALTLVSYNEQFF.

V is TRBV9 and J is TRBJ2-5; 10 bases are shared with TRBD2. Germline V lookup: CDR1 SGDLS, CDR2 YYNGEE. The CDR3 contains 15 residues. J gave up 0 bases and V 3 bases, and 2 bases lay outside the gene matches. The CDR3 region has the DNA TGTGCCAGCAGCGGAGGGACTAGCGACCAAGAGACCCAGTACTTC. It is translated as CASSGGTSDQETQYF.

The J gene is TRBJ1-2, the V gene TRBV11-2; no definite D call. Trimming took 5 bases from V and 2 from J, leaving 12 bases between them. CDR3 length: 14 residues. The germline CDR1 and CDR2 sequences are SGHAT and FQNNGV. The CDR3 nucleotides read TGTGCCAGCAGCCAAGGGTTGGAGAACTATGGCTACACCTTC. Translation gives CASSQGLENYGYTF.